This entry lists 18 T cell receptor beta chains sequenced from one sample in a study of CD8+CD57+ T cells in acquired aplastic anemia. Genomic DNA constituted the template upon which TCR beta VDJ and CDR3 profiling was performed. Via MiXCR, TCRdb re-called the reads, giving one row per CDR3 protein. The sample lists some 42,000 distinct CDR3 sequences; 65% to 70% were seen once. The sequenced sample was sorted CD4+, CD8+, or CD8+CD57+ T cells (not recorded which) from PBMCs. All receptors come from a human donor in good health, serving as a control.

The V and J genes are TRBV4-1 and TRBJ2-5, with D possibly TRBD1 on 7 matching bases. This CDR3 has 15 amino acids. The germline V and J ends were trimmed by 4 bases and 5 bases, with 17 bases remaining between them. Germline assignment: CDR1 MGHRA and CDR2 YSYEKL. CDR3 sequence reads: CASSPAEQGRETQYF. The CDR3 DNA is TGCGCCAGCAGCCCAGCAGAACAGGGGAGGGAGACCCAGTACTTC.

In its sample, this clonotype is medium-sized. V is TRBV7-6 and J is TRBJ2-5; a weak D match, TRBD1 (5 bases). Trimming removed 5 bases from V and 3 bases from J, with 13 bases in between. The germline V gene encodes CDR1 SGHVS and CDR2 FNYEAQ. The CDR3 runs to 14 residues. The CDR3 region has the DNA TGTGCCAGCAGCCCCCGTCCAGGGAAAGAGACCCAGTACTTC. It specifies CASSPRPGKETQYF. Based on the CDR3 plus reference TRBV7-6 and TRBJ2-5, the full variable domain is GAGVSQSPRYKVTKRGQDVALRCDPISGHVSLYWYRQALGQGPEFLTYFNYEAQQDKSGLPNDRFSAERPEGSISTLTIQRTEQRDSAMYRCASSPRPGKETQYFGPGTRLLVL.

The chain couples TRBV10-2 to TRBJ1-2; TRBD1 might be the D (5 bases). From germline, CDR1 is WSHSY and CDR2 SAAADI. Trimming pared 3 bases from V and 0 bases from J, leaving 11 bases between. The CDR3 covers 15 residues. The CDR3 DNA sequence: TGCGCCAGCAGTGATTTCCGGGGCGCTAACTATGGCTACACCTTC. The encoded protein is CASSDFRGANYGYTF.

This chain joins TRBV2 and TRBJ1-6, with 7 bases that match TRBD1. V dropped 6 bases and J dropped 9; count of bases not matched to a gene: 8. Germline CDR1 is SNHLY and CDR2 is FYNNEI. This CDR3 has 14 amino acids. CDR3 coding DNA: TGTGCCAGCAGCTCTGAGACAGGGCGTTCACCCCTCCACTTT. Amino acid sequence: CASSSETGRSPLHF.

This clonotype showed up just a few times. The gene calls are TRBV10-2 and TRBJ2-1, with 8 bases aligning to TRBD1. Germline V gives CDR1 WSHSY, CDR2 SAAADI. J was trimmed by 0 bases and V by 4 bases; bases with no gene match: 2. The CDR3 is 15 amino acids. The CDR3 sequence: CASSARGLSYNEQFF. CDR3 sequence (DNA): TGCGCCAGCAGTGCCAGGGGGCTCTCCTACAATGAGCAGTTCTTC.

The rearrangement joins TRBV2 to TRBJ1-4; possible D gene TRBD1, 6 bases. Trimming cost V 5 bases and J 5 bases, with 18 bases left between them. The CDR3 has 16 residues. Germline CDR1 SNHLY, CDR2 FYNNEI. CDR3 in amino acids: CASSKLTGTPNEKLFF. CDR3 bases: TGTGCCAGCAGTAAATTAACCGGGACACCGAATGAAAAACTGTTTTTT.

V and J are TRBV7-6 and TRBJ2-3, with unresolved D. The CDR3 covers 12 residues. V dropped 0 bases and J dropped 6 bases, with 4 bases sitting between them. Germline CDR1 and CDR2: SGHVS and FNYEAQ. The CDR3 here is CASSLAWDTQYF. The CDR3, as DNA: TGTGCCAGCAGCTTAGCGTGGGATACGCAGTATTTT. The variable domain in full, with the rest retrieved from reference TRBV7-6 and TRBJ2-3, is GAGVSQSPRYKVTKRGQDVALRCDPISGHVSLYWYRQALGQGPEFLTYFNYEAQQDKSGLPNDRFSAERPEGSISTLTIQRTEQRDSAMYRCASSLAWDTQYFGPGTRLTVL.

This clonotype has only one observation. The chain combines TRBV5-1 with TRBJ1-1; D remains ambiguous. CDR1 SGHRS and CDR2 YFSETQ come from the germline V gene. The length of the CDR3 is 13 residues. Trimming removed 2 bases from V and 3 bases from J, with 8 bases in between. This CDR3 is CASSFPGDTEAFF. DNA of the CDR3: TGCGCCAGCAGCTTCCCCGGGGACACTGAAGCTTTCTTT. The variable domain in full, completed from reference TRBV5-1 and TRBJ1-1, reads KAGVTQTPRYLIKTRGQQVTLSCSPISGHRSVSWYQQTPGQGLQFLFEYFSETQRNKGNFPGRFSGRQFSNSRSEMNVSTLELGDSALYLCASSFPGDTEAFFGQGTRLTVV.

This chain joins TRBV6-1 and TRBJ2-7; maybe TRBD2 (7 bases). CDR3 length: 14 amino acids. V lost 6 bases and J lost 5, with 17 bases in between. The germline CDR1 and CDR2 sequences are MNHNS and SASEGT. In DNA, the CDR3 is TGTGCCAGCAGACTGAGGGGGGGATCCCACGAGCAGTACTTC. Residues: CASRLRGGSHEQYF.

This chain links TRBV4-1 with TRBJ2-1, with unresolved D. CDR3 length: 14 residues. CDR1 MGHRA and CDR2 YSYEKL come from the germline V gene. The V and J ends lost 2 bases and 0 bases respectively, with 5 bases between them. This chain's CDR3 is CASSQTRSYNEQFF. The CDR3 DNA reads as TGCGCCAGCAGCCAAACCCGCTCCTACAATGAGCAGTTCTTC.

The rearrangement uses TRBV25-1 and TRBJ2-7; D might be TRBD2 (7 bases). The CDR3 has 14 residues. Looked up from germline, CDR1 is MGHDK and CDR2 is SYGVNS. The germline V and J ends were trimmed by 9 bases and 6 bases, with 21 bases remaining between them. The CDR3 region is CASSRGVGGFEQYF. The DNA of the CDR3 is TGTGCCAGTAGTAGGGGGGTGGGGGGGTTCGAGCAGTACTTC.

The chain carries TRBV7-9 and TRBJ2-7, with TRBD1 matching 8 bases. The CDR3 contains 15 residues. Per germline, CDR1 SEHNR and CDR2 FQNEAQ (reference sequence). J gave up 3 bases and V 5 bases, and 9 bases lay outside the gene matches. The CDR3 bases are TGTGCCAGCAGCGCGCTCAAGACAGGGGACTACGAGCAGTACTTC. Translating gives CASSALKTGDYEQYF.

Turning to this clonotype: A read error may produce the germline difference seen at one junction end. The chain couples TRBV10-3 to TRBJ2-5, with D unclear. The CDR3 loop spans 14 amino acids. Germline loops: CDR1 ENHRY, CDR2 SYGVKD. The CDR3 reads CASSEATVGETQYF. Here the CDR3 DNA reads TGTGCCAGCAGTGAAGCGACGGTGGGAGAGACCCAGTACTTC.

This clonotype was recorded only once. V is TRBV20-1 and J is TRBJ1-5; 7 nucleotides align to TRBD1. Trimming removed 6 bases from V and 6 bases from J; junction bases left unmatched: 5. Germline values: CDR1 DFQATT, CDR2 SNEGSKA (reference sequence). The CDR3 is 12 amino acids. CDR3 nucleotides: TGCAGTGCACGACAGGGTGGTCAGCCCCAGCATTTT. Translating gives CSARQGGQPQHF.

The chain joins TRBV2 to TRBJ1-6; the match to TRBD1 covers 10 bases. J was trimmed by 7 bases and V by 7 bases; bases with no gene match: 7. This CDR3 contains 15 residues. Germline CDR1 is SNHLY and CDR2 is FYNNEI. CDR3: CASNRDRGYNSPLHF. The CDR3 region has the DNA TGTGCCAGCAACAGGGACAGGGGCTACAATTCACCCCTCCACTTT.

This clonotype appeared many times. The rearrangement uses TRBV9 and TRBJ1-1, with a tentative D call TRBD1 (6 bases). The germline gives CDR1 SGDLS, CDR2 YYNGEE. The CDR3 length is 15 residues. Trimming shortened V by 0 bases and J by 1 base, and 10 bases separated the two germline ends. DNA of the CDR3: TGTGCCAGCAGCGTAGCTGAGGGGGGGAACACTGAAGCTTTCTTT. Translation gives CASSVAEGGNTEAFF.

This clonotype has just a few counts. The V and J genes are TRBV25-1 and TRBJ2-7; the D gene could be TRBD1 or TRBD2 (5 bases each). Germline values: CDR1 MGHDK, CDR2 SYGVNS. Trimming shortened V by 6 bases and J by 0 bases, and 12 bases separated the two germline ends. CDR3 length: 14 residues. CDR3 sequence: CASSEGTNSYEQYF. For the CDR3, the DNA is TGTGCCAGCAGCGAAGGGACGAACTCCTACGAGCAGTACTTC.

A remark on this clonotype: The conserved phenylalanine or tryptophan is not found at the CDR3 terminus, so this likely reflects a read error. The limits of the CDR3 on the DNA are not certain, so only TCRdb's listed CDR3 is given. The chain is built from TRBV12-3 or TRBV12-4 and TRBJ2-1; the D segment call TRBD1 is taken from the table without a DNA check. 12 amino acids form the CDR3, both terminal residues included. The CDR3 sequence: CASTGVKYEQSS.